Below, 5 T cell receptor beta chains from the same sample are listed, as sequenced in a study of CD8+CD57+ T cells in acquired aplastic anemia. Profiles of TCR beta VDJ and CDR3 were generated from a genomic DNA template. TCRdb re-derived calls from the reads in MiXCR, one entry per CDR3 protein. The data contain about 260,000 distinct CDR3 sequences, roughly 82% of them seen just once; the ten biggest clones take up over 35%. Patients included in sequencing had previously demonstrated CD8+CD57+ cell expansion by flow cytometry. The source material was sorted CD4+, CD8+, or CD8+CD57+ T cells (not recorded which) from PBMCs. The receptor source for this set is a human donor with aplastic anemia.

A remark on this clonotype: Germline is not matched at one junction end, which may reflect a read error. V and J are TRBV7-8 and TRBJ2-3; TRBD2 aligns across 12 bases. Germline V lookup: CDR1 SGHVS, CDR2 FQNEAQ. The CDR3 is made up of 14 amino acids. The CDR3 here is CASSLAGGADTQNF. CDR3 DNA: TGTGCCAGCAGCCTAGCGGGAGGGGCTGATACGCAGAATTTT.

V and J are TRBV9 and TRBJ1-5, with D possibly matching TRBD1 (5 bases). V dropped 2 bases and J dropped 7 bases, with 19 bases sitting between them. Germline V lookup: CDR1 SGDLS, CDR2 YYNGEE. There are 16 residues in the CDR3. This CDR3 reads CASSVGGGTNEQPQHF. The DNA for the CDR3 is TGTGCCAGCAGCGTTGGCGGGGGGACCAACGAGCAGCCCCAGCATTTT.

The V call is TRBV2, the J call TRBJ1-2; D gene uncertain. Germline CDR1 is SNHLY and CDR2 is FYNNEI. The CDR3 runs to 13 residues. The V and J ends lost 2 bases and 8 bases respectively, with 12 bases between them. The CDR3, as DNA: TGTGCCAGCAGTGAACGAATGGCCTACGGCTACACCTTC. This translates into CASSERMAYGYTF. The full variable domain, rest sourced from reference TRBV2 and TRBJ1-2, is EPEVTQTPSHQVTQMGQEVILRCVPISNHLYFYWYRQILGQKVEFLVSFYNNEISEKSEIFDDQFSVERPDGSNFTLKIRSTKLEDSAMYFCASSERMAYGYTFGSGTRLTVV.

The chain uses TRBV4-3 and TRBJ2-3, with D maybe TRBD2 (6 bases). V lost 4 bases and J 1 base, leaving 18 bases between the germline ends. CDR1 and CDR2 (germline): LGHNA, YSLEER. This CDR3 has 17 amino acids. DNA of the CDR3: TGCGCCAGCAGCCCCCGAGGCGGGGACGGGGGCACAGATACGCAGTATTTT. Its protein product is CASSPRGGDGGTDTQYF.

This chain links TRBV20-1 with TRBJ2-7; 7 nucleotides match TRBD1. CDR3 length: 13 amino acids. V was clipped by 3 bases and J by 4 bases; unmatched bases: 6. Germline assignment: CDR1 DFQATT and CDR2 SNEGSKA (reference sequence). CDR3 DNA sequence: TGCAGTGCTAGTCCATCGACAGGGTACGAGCAGTACGTC. It codes for CSASPSTGYEQYV.